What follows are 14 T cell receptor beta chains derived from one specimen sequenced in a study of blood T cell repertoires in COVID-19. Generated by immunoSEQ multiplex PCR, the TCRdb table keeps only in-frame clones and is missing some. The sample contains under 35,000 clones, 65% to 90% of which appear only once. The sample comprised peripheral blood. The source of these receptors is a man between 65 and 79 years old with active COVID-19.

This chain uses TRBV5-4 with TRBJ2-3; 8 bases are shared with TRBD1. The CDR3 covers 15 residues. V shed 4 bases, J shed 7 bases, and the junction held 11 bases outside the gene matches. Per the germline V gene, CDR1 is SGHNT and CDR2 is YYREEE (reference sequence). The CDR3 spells CASSRGQAPGNTQYF. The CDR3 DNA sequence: TGTGCCAGCAGCCGGGGACAGGCCCCCGGGAATACGCAGTATTTT.

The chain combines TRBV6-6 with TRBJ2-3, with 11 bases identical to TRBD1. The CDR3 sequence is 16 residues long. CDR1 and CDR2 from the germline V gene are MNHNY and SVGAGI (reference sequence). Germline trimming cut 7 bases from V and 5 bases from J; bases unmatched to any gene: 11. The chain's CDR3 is CASTPAPGQGGDTQYF. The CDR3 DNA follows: TGTGCCAGCACTCCGGCCCCGGGACAGGGGGGAGATACGCAGTATTTT.

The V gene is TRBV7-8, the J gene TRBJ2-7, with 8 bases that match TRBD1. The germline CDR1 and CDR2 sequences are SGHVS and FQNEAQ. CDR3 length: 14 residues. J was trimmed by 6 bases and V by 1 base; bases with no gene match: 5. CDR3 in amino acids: CASSLVGRGLEQYF. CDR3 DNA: TGTGCCAGCAGCTTAGTCGGCAGGGGGCTCGAGCAGTACTTC.

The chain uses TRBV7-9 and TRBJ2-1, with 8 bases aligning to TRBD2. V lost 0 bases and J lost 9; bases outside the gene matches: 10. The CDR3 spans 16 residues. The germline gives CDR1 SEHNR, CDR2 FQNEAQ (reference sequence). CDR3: CASSLALAGMVGEQFF. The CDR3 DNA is TGTGCCAGCAGCTTAGCTCTAGCGGGTATGGTGGGTGAGCAGTTCTTC.

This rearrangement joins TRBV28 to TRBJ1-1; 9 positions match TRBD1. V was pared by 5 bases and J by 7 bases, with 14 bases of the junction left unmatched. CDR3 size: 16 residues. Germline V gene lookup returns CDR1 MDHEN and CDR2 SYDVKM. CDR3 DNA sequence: TGTGCCAGCAGTCTACCGGGACAGGGTCCAAACGGTGAAGCTTTCTTT. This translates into CASSLPGQGPNGEAFF.

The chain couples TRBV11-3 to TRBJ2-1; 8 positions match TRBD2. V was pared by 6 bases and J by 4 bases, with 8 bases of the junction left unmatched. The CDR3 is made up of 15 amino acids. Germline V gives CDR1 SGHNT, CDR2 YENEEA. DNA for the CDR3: TGTGCCAGCAGTCCTCAGCGGGGGAGTTACAATGAGCAGTTCTTC. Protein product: CASSPQRGSYNEQFF.

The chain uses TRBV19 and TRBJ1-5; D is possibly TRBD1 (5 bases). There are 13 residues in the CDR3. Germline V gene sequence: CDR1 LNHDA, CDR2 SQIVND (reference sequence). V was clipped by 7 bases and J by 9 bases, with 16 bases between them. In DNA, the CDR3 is TGTGCCAGTACCCCGGTGGCGGGGCGGCCCCAGCATTTT. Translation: CASTPVAGRPQHF.

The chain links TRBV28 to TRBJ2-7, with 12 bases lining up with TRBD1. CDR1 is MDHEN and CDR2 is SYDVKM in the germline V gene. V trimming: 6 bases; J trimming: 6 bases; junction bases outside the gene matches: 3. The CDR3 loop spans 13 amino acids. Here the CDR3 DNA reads TGTGCCAGCAGGGGGACAGGGGGCCGCGAGCAGTACTTC. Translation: CASRGTGGREQYF.

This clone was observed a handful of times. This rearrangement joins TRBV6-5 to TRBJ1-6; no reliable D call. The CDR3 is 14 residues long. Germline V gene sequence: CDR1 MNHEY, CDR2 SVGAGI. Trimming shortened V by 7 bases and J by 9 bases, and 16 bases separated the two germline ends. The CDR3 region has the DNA TGTGCCAGCAAGGTGAGCCAGGTCAGTTCACCCCTCCACTTT. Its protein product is CASKVSQVSSPLHF.

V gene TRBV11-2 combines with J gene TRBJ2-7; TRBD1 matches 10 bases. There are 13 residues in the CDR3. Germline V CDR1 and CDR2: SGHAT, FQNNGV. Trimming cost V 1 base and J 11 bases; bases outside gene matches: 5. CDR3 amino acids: CASSLGGQGTEYF. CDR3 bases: TGTGCCAGCAGCTTAGGGGGACAGGGGACCGAGTACTTC.

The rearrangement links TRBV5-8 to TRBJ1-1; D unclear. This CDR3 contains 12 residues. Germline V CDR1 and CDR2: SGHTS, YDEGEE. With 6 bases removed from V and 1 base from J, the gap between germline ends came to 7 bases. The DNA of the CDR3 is TGTGCCAGCAAACGGGGGAACACTGAAGCTTTCTTT. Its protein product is CASKRGNTEAFF.

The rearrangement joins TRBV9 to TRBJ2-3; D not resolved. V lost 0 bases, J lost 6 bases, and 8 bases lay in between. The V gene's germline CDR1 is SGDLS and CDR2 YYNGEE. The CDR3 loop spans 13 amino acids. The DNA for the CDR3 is TGTGCCAGCAGCGTAGCCCCCGGGGATACGCAGTATTTT. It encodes CASSVAPGDTQYF.

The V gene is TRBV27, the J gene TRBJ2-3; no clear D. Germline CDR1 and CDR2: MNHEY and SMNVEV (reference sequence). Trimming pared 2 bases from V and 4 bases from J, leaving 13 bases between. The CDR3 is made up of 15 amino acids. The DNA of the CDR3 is TGTGCCAGCAGTTTACTAGGTATCGTTCCAGATACGCAGTATTTT. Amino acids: CASSLLGIVPDTQYF.

The CDR3, as DNA: TGTGCCAGCAGCACGGGACTAGCATCCTACGAGCAGTACTTC. It specifies CASSTGLASYEQYF. The chain recombines TRBV25-1 with TRBJ2-7; 9 nucleotides agree with TRBD2. V shed 6 bases and J 1 base; nucleotides not matched to a gene: 4. From germline, CDR1 is MGHDK and CDR2 SYGVNS. The CDR3 is 14 amino acids.